This is a list of T cell receptor beta chains from one sample in a study of blood T cell repertoires in COVID-19. Libraries were prepared by immunoSEQ multiplex PCR; TCRdb keeps only in-frame clonotypes and omits some of them. This table holds hundreds of thousands of clones, 75% to 90% found once. Sequenced input: PBMCs or T cells enriched from blood (not recorded which). The receptors were gathered from a man younger than 45 who had recovered from COVID-19. Each CDR3 is given with its conserved first and last residue. A D gene is named only where the DNA matches it firmly. For some rows the clone size is stated as once, few or many, or as a class when expanded; others skip it.

size: .
V: TRBV19
D: .
J: TRBJ2-3
DNA: TGTGCCAGTAGTCTAAACAGGGAGGGTGATACGCAGTATTTT
CDR3: CASSLNREGDTQYF

size: .
V: TRBV4-1
D: TRBD1
J: TRBJ2-7
DNA: TGCGCCAGCAGCAGCGGACAGGGGGCTGCTTACGAGCAGTACTTC
CDR3: CASSSGQGAAYEQYF

size: .
V: TRBV7-2
D: TRBD2
J: TRBJ2-1
DNA: TGTGCCAGCAGGCCGACGGGACTAGCGGTCTCTCTCGTCTACAATGAGCAGTTCTTC
CDR3: CASRPTGLAVSLVYNEQFF

size: .
V: TRBV2
D: TRBD2
J: TRBJ2-1
DNA: TGTGCCAGCAGTGAAGCGACGTATTGGACAACTAGCGGATCTAGGGATGAGCAGTTCTTC
CDR3: CASSEATYWTTSGSRDEQFF

size: .
V: TRBV9
D: .
J: TRBJ2-7
DNA: TGTGCCAGCAGCGTAGTAGGGGAAGCTTATTACGAGCAGTACTTC
CDR3: CASSVVGEAYYEQYF

size: once
V: TRBV9
D: .
J: TRBJ1-2
DNA: TGTGCCAGCAGCCCGACCCCGGGACTTTTAAGGACCTTC
CDR3: CASSPTPGLLRTF

size: once
V: TRBV2
D: .
J: TRBJ2-5
DNA: TGTGCCAGCAGAGACTGGTCGACCCAGTACTTC
CDR3: CASRDWSTQYF

size: .
V: TRBV7-9
D: TRBD2
J: TRBJ2-1
DNA: TGTGCCAGCAGCTTAGTTGGCGGGAGTTCGGGTGAGCAGTTCTTC
CDR3: CASSLVGGSSGEQFF

size: few
V: TRBV9
D: .
J: TRBJ2-7
DNA: TGTGCCAGCAGCTTCGGACAGAGCTACGAGCAGTACTTC
CDR3: CASSFGQSYEQYF

size: .
V: TRBV10-3
D: .
J: TRBJ1-6
DNA: TGTGCCATCAGTGAGTCGACCGGAGCCCTCCACTTT
CDR3: CAISESTGALHF

size: .
V: TRBV7-6
D: TRBD1
J: TRBJ2-3
DNA: TGTGCCAGCAGCTTAGACAGGGGTCCCCCGGGTACGCAGTATTTT
CDR3: CASSLDRGPPGTQYF

size: .
V: TRBV19
D: TRBD1
J: TRBJ2-5
DNA: TGTGCCAGTAGTAGGCCGACAGGGATTGGGCAAGAGACCCAGTACTTC
CDR3: CASSRPTGIGQETQYF

size: .
V: TRBV7-9
D: TRBD2
J: TRBJ2-5
DNA: TGTGCCAGCAGCCCCGGACTAGATGGGGAGACCCAGTACTTC
CDR3: CASSPGLDGETQYF

size: once
V: TRBV5-4
D: .
J: TRBJ2-3
DNA: TGTGCCAGCAGCTTGGCTGGCGGTTCTAGCACAGATACGCAGTATTTT
CDR3: CASSLAGGSSTDTQYF

size: .
V: TRBV6-5
D: TRBD2
J: TRBJ2-2
DNA: TGTGCCAGCAGCCTAGCGGGAGGGATTTTCGGGGAGCTGTTTTTT
CDR3: CASSLAGGIFGELFF

size: .
V: TRBV30
D: .
J: TRBJ1-4
DNA: TGTGCCTGGGAACGGGAAGTCACTAATGAAAAACTGTTTTTT
CDR3: CAWEREVTNEKLFF

size: .
V: TRBV27
D: TRBD2
J: TRBJ2-1
DNA: TGTGCCAGCAGTCAAGCAGGACTAGCGGGAGGGGGTGAGCAGTTCTTC
CDR3: CASSQAGLAGGGEQFF

size: once
V: TRBV11-2
D: .
J: TRBJ2-5
DNA: TGTGCCAGCAGCTTAGACCGCGGGTCCCAGTACTTC
CDR3: CASSLDRGSQYF

size: .
V: TRBV9
D: TRBD1
J: TRBJ1-5
DNA: TGTGCCAGCAGCCGGGACAGGGGGGAGCCCCAGCATTTT
CDR3: CASSRDRGEPQHF

size: once
V: TRBV18
D: TRBD1
J: TRBJ2-7
DNA: TGTGCCAGCTCACAAGACAGGGGGCTTGCCTACGAGCAGTACTTC
CDR3: CASSQDRGLAYEQYF

size: .
V: TRBV9
D: TRBD1
J: TRBJ1-4
DNA: TGTGCCAGCAGCTCCAGGACAGGGAATGAAAAACTGTTTTTT
CDR3: CASSSRTGNEKLFF

size: .
V: TRBV5-5
D: .
J: TRBJ1-6
DNA: TGTGCCAGCAGCCTTCGTTATTCACCCCTCCACTTT
CDR3: CASSLRYSPLHF

size: .
V: TRBV10-1
D: TRBD2
J: TRBJ2-7
DNA: TGCGCCAGCAGTGAGTCGATGTCTAGCGGGAGGGCTACCTACGAGCAGTACTTC
CDR3: CASSESMSSGRATYEQYF

size: .
V: TRBV7-9
D: TRBD1
J: TRBJ1-2
DNA: TGTGCCAGCACCCTAGAGGGGACCAGCAGGGGGCATGGCTACACCTTC
CDR3: CASTLEGTSRGHGYTF

size: .
V: TRBV14
D: TRBD2
J: TRBJ2-2
DNA: TGTGCCAGCAGCGAAGGGTTTGGACTAGCGGGAGGGCCTACCGGGGAGCTGTTTTTT
CDR3: CASSEGFGLAGGPTGELFF

size: .
V: TRBV18
D: TRBD1
J: TRBJ1-1
DNA: TGTGCCAGCTCACCCTTCTCTCCCGGGACAGGATCCAACACTGAAGCTTTCTTT
CDR3: CASSPFSPGTGSNTEAFF

size: .
V: TRBV5-4
D: TRBD2
J: TRBJ2-7
DNA: TGTGCCAGCAGCCTGACTCTCCGGGAGGACGAGCAGTACTTC
CDR3: CASSLTLREDEQYF

size: .
V: TRBV6-5
D: TRBD2
J: TRBJ2-5
DNA: TGTGCCAGCGGACTAGCGGGAGGGCTAGAGACCCAGTACTTC
CDR3: CASGLAGGLETQYF

size: .
V: TRBV7-2
D: .
J: TRBJ2-3
DNA: TGTGCCAGCAGACAATTCGCAGATACGCAGTATTTT
CDR3: CASRQFADTQYF

size: .
V: TRBV5-1
D: .
J: TRBJ2-4
DNA: TGCGCCAGCAGCGGCTACTGGGGGGACATTCAGTACTTC
CDR3: CASSGYWGDIQYF

size: once
V: TRBV3-1/TRBV3-2
D: TRBD1
J: TRBJ1-3
DNA: TGTGCCAGCAGCACGATTGACAGGGGAGCTGGAAACACCATATATTTT
CDR3: CASSTIDRGAGNTIYF

size: .
V: TRBV19
D: .
J: TRBJ1-6
DNA: TGTGCCAGTAGTCCCTCGAACAACTATAATTCACCCCTCCACTTT
CDR3: CASSPSNNYNSPLHF

size: .
V: TRBV27
D: .
J: TRBJ1-1
DNA: TGTGCCAGCAGTAGAGCGGGACAAGCGAACACTGAAGCTTTCTTT
CDR3: CASSRAGQANTEAFF

size: .
V: TRBV5-4
D: TRBD1
J: TRBJ1-3
DNA: TGTGCCAGCAGCTTGGGACAGGGCGTTGGAAACACCATATATTTT
CDR3: CASSLGQGVGNTIYF

size: .
V: TRBV5-1
D: TRBD1
J: TRBJ1-2
DNA: TGCGCCAGCAGCTTGGACCTCATCCCCGGGACAGAAGGCTACACCTTC
CDR3: CASSLDLIPGTEGYTF

size: .
V: TRBV9
D: .
J: TRBJ2-7
DNA: TGTGCCAGCAGCGTAGTCCCGGGTAGCTCCTACGAGCAGTACTTC
CDR3: CASSVVPGSSYEQYF

size: .
V: TRBV6-5
D: TRBD1
J: TRBJ2-2
DNA: TGTGCCAGCAGCTGGGGGACAGGGGACACCGGGGAGCTGTTTTTT
CDR3: CASSWGTGDTGELFF

size: .
V: TRBV4-1
D: .
J: TRBJ2-3
DNA: TGCGCCAGCAGCCAAGTCGAGATAGCGGGCACAGATACGCAGTATTTT
CDR3: CASSQVEIAGTDTQYF

size: .
V: TRBV10-3
D: TRBD1
J: TRBJ1-2
DNA: TGTGCCATCAGGACAGGGGGTGACTATGGCTACACCTTC
CDR3: CAIRTGGDYGYTF

size: .
V: TRBV28
D: .
J: TRBJ2-7
DNA: TGTGCCAGCAGTAGATACGGCGAGCAGTACTTC
CDR3: CASSRYGEQYF

size: .
V: TRBV5-1
D: TRBD1
J: TRBJ1-2
DNA: TGCGCCAGCAGCGTGGACAGGGAAGTCTACGGCTACACCTTC
CDR3: CASSVDREVYGYTF

size: .
V: TRBV7-9
D: .
J: TRBJ1-2
DNA: TGTGCCAGCAGCCGGGAGTTTGCAGTGTCTAACTATGGCTACACCTTC
CDR3: CASSREFAVSNYGYTF

size: .
V: TRBV28
D: .
J: TRBJ1-4
DNA: TGTGCCAGCAGATCGGACAGATATGAAAAACTGTTTTTT
CDR3: CASRSDRYEKLFF